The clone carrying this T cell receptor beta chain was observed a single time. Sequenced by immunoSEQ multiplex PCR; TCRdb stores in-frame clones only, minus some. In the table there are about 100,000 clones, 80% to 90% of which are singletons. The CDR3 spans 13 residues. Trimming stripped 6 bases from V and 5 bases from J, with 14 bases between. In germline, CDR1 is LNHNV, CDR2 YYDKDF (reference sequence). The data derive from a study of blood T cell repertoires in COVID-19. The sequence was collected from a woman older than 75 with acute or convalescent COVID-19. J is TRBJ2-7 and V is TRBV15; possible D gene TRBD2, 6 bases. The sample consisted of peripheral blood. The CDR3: CATRWDLLHEQYF. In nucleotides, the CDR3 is TGTGCCACCAGATGGGACTTGCTCCACGAGCAGTACTTC.